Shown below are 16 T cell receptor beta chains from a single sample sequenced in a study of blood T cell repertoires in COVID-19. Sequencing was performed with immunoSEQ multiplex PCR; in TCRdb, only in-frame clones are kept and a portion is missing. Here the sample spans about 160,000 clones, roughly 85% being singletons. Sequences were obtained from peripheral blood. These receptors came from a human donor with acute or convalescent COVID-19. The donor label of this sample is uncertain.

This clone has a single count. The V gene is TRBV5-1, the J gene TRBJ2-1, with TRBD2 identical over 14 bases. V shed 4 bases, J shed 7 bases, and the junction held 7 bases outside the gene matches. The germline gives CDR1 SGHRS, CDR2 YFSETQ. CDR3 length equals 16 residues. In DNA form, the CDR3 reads TGCGCCAGCAGCGAAACCGGGACTAGCGGGGGAAATGAGCAGTTCTTC. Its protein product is CASSETGTSGGNEQFF. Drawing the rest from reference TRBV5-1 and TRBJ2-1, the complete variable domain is KAGVTQTPRYLIKTRGQQVTLSCSPISGHRSVSWYQQTPGQGLQFLFEYFSETQRNKGNFPGRFSGRQFSNSRSEMNVSTLELGDSALYLCASSETGTSGGNEQFFGPGTRLTVL.

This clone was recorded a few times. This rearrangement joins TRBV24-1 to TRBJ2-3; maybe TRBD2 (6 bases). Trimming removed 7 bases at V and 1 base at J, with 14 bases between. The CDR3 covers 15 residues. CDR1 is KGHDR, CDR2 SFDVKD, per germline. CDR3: CATRSGGSGTDTQYF. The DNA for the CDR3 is TGTGCCACCAGGTCTGGAGGGAGTGGCACAGATACGCAGTATTTT.

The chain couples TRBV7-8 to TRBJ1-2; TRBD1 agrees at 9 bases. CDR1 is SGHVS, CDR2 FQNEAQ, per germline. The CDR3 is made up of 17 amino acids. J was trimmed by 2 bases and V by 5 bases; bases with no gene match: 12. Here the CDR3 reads CASSPTTGGGINYGYTF. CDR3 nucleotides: TGTGCCAGCAGCCCCACGACAGGGGGAGGGATCAACTATGGCTACACCTTC.

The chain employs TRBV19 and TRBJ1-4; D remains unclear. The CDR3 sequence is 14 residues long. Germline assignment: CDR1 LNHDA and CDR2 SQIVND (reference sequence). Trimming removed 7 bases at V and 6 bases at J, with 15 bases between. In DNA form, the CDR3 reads TGTGCCAGTACCCCCGCGGGGTACTATGAAAAACTGTTTTTT. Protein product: CASTPAGYYEKLFF.

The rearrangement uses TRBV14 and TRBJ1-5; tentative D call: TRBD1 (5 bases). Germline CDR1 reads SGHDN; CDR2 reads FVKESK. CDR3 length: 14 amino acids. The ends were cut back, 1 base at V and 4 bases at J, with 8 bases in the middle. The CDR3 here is CASSQASGNQPQHF. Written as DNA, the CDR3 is TGTGCCAGCAGCCAAGCCTCAGGGAATCAGCCCCAGCATTTT.

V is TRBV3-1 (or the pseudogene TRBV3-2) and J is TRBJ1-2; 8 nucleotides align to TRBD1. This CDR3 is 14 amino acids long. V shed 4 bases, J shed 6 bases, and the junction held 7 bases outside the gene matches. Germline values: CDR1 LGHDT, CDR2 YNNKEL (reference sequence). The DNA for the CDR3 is TGTGCCAGCAGCCGGCATCAGGGGGCGGATGGCTACACCTTC. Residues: CASSRHQGADGYTF.

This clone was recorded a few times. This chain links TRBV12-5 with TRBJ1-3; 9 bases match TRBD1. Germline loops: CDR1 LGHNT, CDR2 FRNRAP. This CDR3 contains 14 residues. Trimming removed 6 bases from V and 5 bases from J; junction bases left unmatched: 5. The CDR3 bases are TGTGCTAGTGGGGAACAGGGGGCACGAAACACCATATATTTT. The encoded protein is CASGEQGARNTIYF.

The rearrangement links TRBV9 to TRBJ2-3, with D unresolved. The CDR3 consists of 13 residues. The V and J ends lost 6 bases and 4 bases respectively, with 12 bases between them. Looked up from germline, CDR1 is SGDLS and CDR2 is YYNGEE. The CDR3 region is CASTSSSADTQYF. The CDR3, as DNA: TGTGCCAGCACCTCGTCCTCCGCAGATACGCAGTATTTT.

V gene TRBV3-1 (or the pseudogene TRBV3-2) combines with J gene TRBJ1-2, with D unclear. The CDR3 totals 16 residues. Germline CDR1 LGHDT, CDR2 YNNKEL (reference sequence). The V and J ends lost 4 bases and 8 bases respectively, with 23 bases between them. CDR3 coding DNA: TGTGCCAGCAGCCCAACCCCCAGGAGTCCGCCGGGGGGCTACACCTTC. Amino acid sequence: CASSPTPRSPPGGYTF.

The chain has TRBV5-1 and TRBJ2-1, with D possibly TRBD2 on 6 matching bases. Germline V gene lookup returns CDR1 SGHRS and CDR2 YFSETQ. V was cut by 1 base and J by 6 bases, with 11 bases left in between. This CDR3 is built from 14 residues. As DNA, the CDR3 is TGCGCCAGCAGCTTGAACCCAGCGGGCAATGAGCAGTTCTTC. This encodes CASSLNPAGNEQFF.

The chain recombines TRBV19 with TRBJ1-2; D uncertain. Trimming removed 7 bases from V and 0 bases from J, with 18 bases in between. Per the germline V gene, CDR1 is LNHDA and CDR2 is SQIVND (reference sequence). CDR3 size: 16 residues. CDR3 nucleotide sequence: TGTGCCAGTACCGAGAGTGAAGTCCTAGCTAACTATGGCTACACCTTC. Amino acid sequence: CASTESEVLANYGYTF.

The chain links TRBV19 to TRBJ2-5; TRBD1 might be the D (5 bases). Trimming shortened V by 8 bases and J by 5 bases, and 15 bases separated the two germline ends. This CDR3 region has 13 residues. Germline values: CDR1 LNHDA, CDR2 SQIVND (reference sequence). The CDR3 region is CASGVQGSETQYF. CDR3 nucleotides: TGTGCCAGTGGAGTTCAGGGTTCGGAGACCCAGTACTTC.

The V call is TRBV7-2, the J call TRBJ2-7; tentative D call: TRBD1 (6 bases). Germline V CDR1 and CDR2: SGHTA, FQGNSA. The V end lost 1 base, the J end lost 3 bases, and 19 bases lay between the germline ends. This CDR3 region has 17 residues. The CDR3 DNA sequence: TGTGCCAGCAGCTTAGTCGTTCAGTGGGGGCGGAGCTACGAGCAGTACTTC. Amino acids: CASSLVVQWGRSYEQYF.

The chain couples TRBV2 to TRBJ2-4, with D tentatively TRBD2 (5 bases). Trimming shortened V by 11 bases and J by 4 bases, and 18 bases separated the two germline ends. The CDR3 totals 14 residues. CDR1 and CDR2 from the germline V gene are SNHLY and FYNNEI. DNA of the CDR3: TGTGCCGTCAGCGTGGCCGGGGTTAAAAACATTCAGTACTTC. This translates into CAVSVAGVKNIQYF.

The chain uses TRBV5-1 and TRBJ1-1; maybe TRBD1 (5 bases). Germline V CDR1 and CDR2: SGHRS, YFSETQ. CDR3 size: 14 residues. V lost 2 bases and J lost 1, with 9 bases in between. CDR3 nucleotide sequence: TGCGCCAGCAGCTTAGGGGTCAGGAACACTGAAGCTTTCTTT. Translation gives CASSLGVRNTEAFF.

CDR3 nucleotides: TGTGCCAGCAGCCCAATGGGTAGCGGGGGTACTCAAGAGACCCAGTACTTC. Amino acids: CASSPMGSGGTQETQYF. This rearrangement joins TRBV7-3 to TRBJ2-5; 9 bases map to TRBD2. Unmatched junction bases numbered 12, after V lost 5 bases and J lost 2 bases. CDR3 length equals 17 residues. The germline CDR1 and CDR2 sequences are SGHTA and FQGTGA.